This entry features one T cell receptor beta chain sequence. As handled by the study authors: Estimation of nucleated cell counts relied on the amplification of reference gene primers. Clones were sequenced by immunoSEQ multiplex PCR, and TCRdb holds only the in-frame ones, with some missing. Clone size and V and J calls were adopted from that table, with D and trimming inferred from the DNA. The table lists around 19,000 clones, 91% of them singletons. The data stem from a study of blood T cell repertoires in COVID-19. About the research overall: COVID-19 samples from acute and convalescent phases originated in the United States, Italy and Spain. In each case, the material was cDNA or gDNA derived from T cells, B-cell-depleted T cells, or PBMCs.

The germline V gene encodes CDR1 SGHDT and CDR2 YYEEEE. V dropped 4 bases and J dropped 6; count of bases not matched to a gene: 8. The CDR3 runs to 17 residues. Specimen: peripheral blood. The TCR was taken from a man in his 70s with active COVID-19. The chain combines TRBV5-6 with TRBJ2-2, with TRBD2 identical over 14 bases. CDR3 bases: TGTGCCAGCAGCGCCTTGACTAGCGGGAGGGATGCCGGGGAGCTGTTTTTT. Protein: CASSALTSGRDAGELFF.